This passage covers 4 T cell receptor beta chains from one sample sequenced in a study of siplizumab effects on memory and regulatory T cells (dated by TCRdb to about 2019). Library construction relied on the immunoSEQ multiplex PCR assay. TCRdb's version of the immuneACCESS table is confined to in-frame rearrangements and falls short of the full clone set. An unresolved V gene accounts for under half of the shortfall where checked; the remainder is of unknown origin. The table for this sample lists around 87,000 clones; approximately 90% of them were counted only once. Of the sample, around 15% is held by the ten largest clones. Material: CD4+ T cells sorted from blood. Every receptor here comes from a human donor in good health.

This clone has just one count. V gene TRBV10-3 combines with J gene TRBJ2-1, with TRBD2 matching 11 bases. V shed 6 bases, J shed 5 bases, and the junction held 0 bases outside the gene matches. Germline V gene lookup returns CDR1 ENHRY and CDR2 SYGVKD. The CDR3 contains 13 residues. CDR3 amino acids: CAIRLAGDNEQFF. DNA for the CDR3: TGTGCCATCAGACTAGCGGGGGACAATGAGCAGTTCTTC.

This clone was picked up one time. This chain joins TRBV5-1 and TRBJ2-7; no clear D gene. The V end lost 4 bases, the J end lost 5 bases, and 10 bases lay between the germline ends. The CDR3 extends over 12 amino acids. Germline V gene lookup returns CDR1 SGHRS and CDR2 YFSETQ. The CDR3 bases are TGCGCCAGCAGCCTAAGGACCCACGAGCAGTACTTC. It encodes CASSLRTHEQYF.

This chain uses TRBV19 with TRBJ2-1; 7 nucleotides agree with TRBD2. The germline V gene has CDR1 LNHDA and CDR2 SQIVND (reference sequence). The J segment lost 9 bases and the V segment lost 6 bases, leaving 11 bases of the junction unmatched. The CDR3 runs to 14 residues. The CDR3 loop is CASSLVLRESEQFF. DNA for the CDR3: TGTGCCAGTAGCCTCGTCCTGCGGGAGTCTGAGCAGTTCTTC.

The CDR3 nucleotides are TGTGCCAGCAATCGACAGCGGGTGAGCGAGCAGTACTTC. Its translation: CASNRQRVSEQYF. J is TRBJ2-7 and V is TRBV28; tentative D call: TRBD2 (6 bases). From germline, CDR1 is MDHEN and CDR2 SYDVKM. The CDR3 totals 13 residues. V was trimmed by 7 bases and J by 6 bases, leaving 16 bases between them.